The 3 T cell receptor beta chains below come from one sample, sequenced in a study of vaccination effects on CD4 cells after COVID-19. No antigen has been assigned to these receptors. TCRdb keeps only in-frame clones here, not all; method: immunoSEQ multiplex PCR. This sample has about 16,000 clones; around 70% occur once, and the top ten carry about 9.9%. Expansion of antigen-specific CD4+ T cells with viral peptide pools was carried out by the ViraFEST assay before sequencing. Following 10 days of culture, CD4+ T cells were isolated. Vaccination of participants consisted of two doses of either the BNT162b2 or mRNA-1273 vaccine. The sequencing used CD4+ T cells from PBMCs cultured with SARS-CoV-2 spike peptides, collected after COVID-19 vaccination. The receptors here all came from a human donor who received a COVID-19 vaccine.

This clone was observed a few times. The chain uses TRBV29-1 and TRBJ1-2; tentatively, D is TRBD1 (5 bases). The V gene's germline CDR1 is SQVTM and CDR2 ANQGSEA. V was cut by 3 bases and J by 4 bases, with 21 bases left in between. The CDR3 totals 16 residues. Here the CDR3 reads CSVERAGSQGVYGYTF. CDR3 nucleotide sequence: TGCAGCGTTGAGAGAGCGGGCAGCCAAGGGGTCTATGGCTACACCTTC.

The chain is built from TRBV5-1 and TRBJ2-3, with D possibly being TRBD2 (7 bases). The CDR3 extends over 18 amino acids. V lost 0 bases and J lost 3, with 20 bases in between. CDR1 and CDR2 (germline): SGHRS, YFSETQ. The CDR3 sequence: CASSLEPDRGGGTDTQYF. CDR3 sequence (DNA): TGCGCCAGCAGCTTGGAACCGGACCGGGGAGGGGGAACAGATACGCAGTATTTT.

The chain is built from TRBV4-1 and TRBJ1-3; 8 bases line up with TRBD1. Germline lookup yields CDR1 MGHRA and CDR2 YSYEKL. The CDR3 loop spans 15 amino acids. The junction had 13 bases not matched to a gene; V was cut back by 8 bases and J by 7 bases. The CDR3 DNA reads TGCGCCAGCCGCGCCGGACAGGGATTATGGAACACCATATATTTT. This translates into CASRAGQGLWNTIYF.